This entry lists 18 T cell receptor beta chains sequenced from one sample in a study of blood T cell repertoires in COVID-19. The protocol was immunoSEQ multiplex PCR, while the TCRdb copy is restricted to in-frame clones and leaves out a portion. The table records 65,000 to 85,000 clones, around 76% of them present only once. The sequenced sample consisted of peripheral blood. The receptors shown here come from a human donor in a cohort sampled during active COVID-19.

The CDR3 spells CASSISSGQETQYF. In DNA form, the CDR3 reads TGTGCCAGTAGTATCTCTAGCGGGCAAGAGACCCAGTACTTC. The chain is built from TRBV19 and TRBJ2-5; 8 positions match TRBD2. The CDR3 is made up of 14 amino acids. The trim removed 3 bases at V and 2 bases at J, leaving 2 bases unmatched. Germline values: CDR1 LNHDA, CDR2 SQIVND (reference sequence).

This clone was observed once. This sequence joins TRBV12-3 or TRBV12-4 and TRBJ2-7; D not resolved. This CDR3 region has 12 residues. Trimming pared 1 base from V and 3 bases from J, leaving 4 bases between. The CDR3 nucleotides are TGTGCCAGCAGTTTAGGGAGCTACGAGCAGTACTTC. It codes for CASSLGSYEQYF.

A few counts support this clone. J is TRBJ2-2 and V is TRBV6-2 or TRBV6-3; a possible D gene is TRBD2 (5 bases). Trimming cost V 2 bases and J 3 bases, with 16 bases left between them. Looked up from germline, CDR1 is MNHEY and CDR2 is SVGEGT. The CDR3 extends over 17 amino acids. Written as DNA, the CDR3 is TGTGCCAGCAGTTACGGGCCAGGACGGGAACACACCGGGGAGCTGTTTTTT. This translates into CASSYGPGREHTGELFF.

This clone showed up just once. This rearrangement joins TRBV7-9 to TRBJ1-2, with 8 positions matching TRBD1. The germline V gene has CDR1 SEHNR and CDR2 FQNEAQ (reference sequence). After removal of 4 bases from V and 8 bases from J, the junction contained 6 bases not matched to a gene. The CDR3 has 13 residues. The DNA for the CDR3 is TGTGCCAGCAGCTCTTCGGACAGGGAGGGCTACACCTTC. Its translation is CASSSSDREGYTF.

The J gene is TRBJ2-1, the V gene TRBV2; 8 bases line up with TRBD1. Germline CDR1 and CDR2: SNHLY and FYNNEI. This CDR3 is 16 amino acids long. V trimming: 8 bases; J trimming: 6 bases; junction bases outside the gene matches: 15. In DNA form, the CDR3 reads TGTGCCAGCCGCGGACAGGGAAGGACAGCATTCAATGAGCAGTTCTTC. Protein product: CASRGQGRTAFNEQFF.

The chain is built from TRBV7-2 and TRBJ2-3; D is ambiguous. Trimming took off 1 base at V and 0 bases at J, with 8 bases between the two ends. CDR1 SGHTA and CDR2 FQGNSA come from the germline V gene. The CDR3 is 15 amino acids. CDR3 coding DNA: TGTGCCAGCAGCTTAGATCCCATTAGCACAGATACGCAGTATTTT. Translation: CASSLDPISTDTQYF.

The chain is built from TRBV29-1 and TRBJ2-7; TRBD1 agrees at 8 bases. Trimming at V came to 3 bases and at J to 3 bases, leaving 7 bases not matched to a gene. There are 14 residues in the CDR3. Germline V gene data show CDR1 as SQVTM and CDR2 as ANQGSEA. The CDR3 nucleotides are TGCAGCGTTGATGGAACAGGGGGTTACTACGAGCAGTACGTC. Protein: CSVDGTGGYYEQYV.

Notes on this clone: Other DNA sequences in this specimen translate into the identical CDR3. The chain recombines TRBV9 with TRBJ2-5; 15 bases align to TRBD2. CDR1 is SGDLS and CDR2 is YYNGEE in the germline V gene. This CDR3 has 17 amino acids. J gave up 1 base and V 3 bases, and 4 bases lay outside the gene matches. CDR3 amino acids: CASSARGLAGGQETQYF. The DNA of the CDR3 is TGTGCCAGCAGCGCGAGGGGACTAGCGGGGGGCCAAGAGACCCAGTACTTC.

The CDR3 nucleotides read TGTGCCAGCAGTTTTCCCCCCCAGGGGGAGCTGTTTTTT. Translation: CASSFPPQGELFF. This chain joins TRBV27 and TRBJ2-2; D remains ambiguous. CDR3 length: 13 residues. V was clipped by 3 bases and J by 8 bases, with 10 bases between them. Per the germline V gene, CDR1 is MNHEY and CDR2 is SMNVEV (reference sequence).

The rearrangement joins TRBV7-9 to TRBJ2-2; TRBD2 aligns across 11 bases. The V gene end was trimmed by 3 bases and the J gene end by 0 bases; junction bases not matched to a gene: 9. The germline CDR1 and CDR2 sequences are SEHNR and FQNEAQ (reference sequence). This CDR3 contains 19 residues. CDR3 sequence: CASSLEYSGRATNTGELFF. The CDR3 region has the DNA TGTGCCAGCAGCTTGGAATATAGCGGGAGGGCTACGAACACCGGGGAGCTGTTTTTT.

The chain employs TRBV6-1 and TRBJ1-5, with 7 bases matching TRBD1. The CDR3 is 16 amino acids. CDR1 is MNHNS, CDR2 SASEGT, per germline. The J segment lost 3 bases and the V segment lost 2 bases, leaving 7 bases of the junction unmatched. CDR3 region: CASSEWGTAINQPQHF. The CDR3 DNA reads TGTGCCAGCAGTGAATGGGGGACAGCGATCAATCAGCCCCAGCATTTT.

This clone was found once. The chain couples TRBV5-6 to TRBJ2-1, with 10 bases matching TRBD1. V lost 2 bases to trimming and J lost 6 bases; unmatched junction nucleotides: 5. Germline CDR1 SGHDT, CDR2 YYEEEE. The CDR3 covers 15 residues. In DNA form, the CDR3 reads TGTGCCAGCAGCTTCTGGGACAGGGGAGCCAATGAGCAGTTCTTC. This gives the protein CASSFWDRGANEQFF.

The rearrangement links TRBV5-6 to TRBJ2-1; D not resolved. The CDR3 sequence is 14 residues long. Germline V gene data show CDR1 as SGHDT and CDR2 as YYEEEE. The V end was cut by 0 bases, the J end by 3 bases, with 7 bases between. CDR3 protein: CASSLGADYNEQFF. The CDR3 DNA follows: TGTGCCAGCAGCTTGGGGGCTGACTACAATGAGCAGTTCTTC.

V gene TRBV7-3 combines with J gene TRBJ2-3, with a tentative D call TRBD1 (6 bases). The CDR3 is 16 residues long. Germline lookup yields CDR1 SGHTA and CDR2 FQGTGA. V shed 0 bases and J shed 1 base, with 11 bases lying between them. CDR3 DNA sequence: TGTGCCAGCAGCTTAACGGGGGCCCAAGGCACAGATACGCAGTATTTT. It yields the protein CASSLTGAQGTDTQYF.

This rearrangement joins TRBV20-1 to TRBJ1-1; D unresolved. Germline CDR1 DFQATT, CDR2 SNEGSKA (reference sequence). The CDR3 is made up of 11 amino acids. V shed 3 bases and J shed 5 bases, with 7 bases lying between them. As DNA, the CDR3 is TGCAGTGCTAGTCACTGGACTGAAGCTTTCTTT. It specifies CSASHWTEAFF.

The V and J genes are TRBV2 and TRBJ1-4; D may be TRBD1 (6 bases). V was pared by 2 bases and J by 6 bases, with 16 bases between. Germline-derived CDR1 and CDR2 are SNHLY and FYNNEI. The length of the CDR3 is 16 residues. This CDR3 reads CASSERILQGDEKLFF. Written as DNA, the CDR3 is TGTGCCAGCAGTGAACGAATCCTACAGGGCGATGAAAAACTGTTTTTT.

The rearrangement joins TRBV21-1 to TRBJ1-5. TRBV21-1 corresponds to a pseudogene. This CDR3 comprises 17 residues. DNA for the CDR3: TGTGCCAGCAGCAAGGGGGGGGTGCAGGGACCCAATCAGCCCCAGCATTTT. The encoded protein is CASSKGGVQGPNQPQHF.

This clone was recorded only once. The chain links TRBV11-2 to TRBJ1-1, with D maybe TRBD1 (5 bases). This CDR3 has 14 amino acids. Germline CDR1 reads SGHAT; CDR2 reads FQNNGV. Trimming cost V 6 bases and J 10 bases, with 21 bases left between them. CDR3 region: CASRPSTGSSAAFF. DNA for the CDR3: TGTGCCAGCAGACCATCAACAGGAAGTTCGGCAGCTTTCTTT.